The sequence of this T cell receptor (beta chain) was determined in a study of neurological immune-mediated disorders. The germline V and J ends were trimmed by 0 bases and 5 bases, with 17 bases remaining between them. The CDR3 sequence is 16 residues long. Germline V gene data show CDR1 as SGHNT and CDR2 as YYREEE (reference sequence). Libraries used 2 million unsorted PBMCs kept frozen in RNAlater. The cDNA was generated by 5'RACE with 10-nucleotide random UMIs. From the 5' RACE reads, TCRdb called clonotypes with MiXCR, one entry per CDR3 protein. This sample has around 23,000 distinct CDR3 sequences, with roughly 13% found just once. This clonotype was counted many times.

This clonotype was sampled from a woman aged 40 to 49 with HTLV-1-associated myelopathy (HAM/TSP). The chain couples TRBV5-4 to TRBJ2-5, with D perhaps TRBD2 (5 bases). Sequenced input: PBMCs. This chain's CDR3 is CASSLGPRQRWETQYF. CDR3 nucleotides: TGTGCCAGCAGCTTGGGGCCTCGCCAGCGGTGGGAGACCCAGTACTTC.